The next 27 T cell receptor beta chains were all read from a single sample in a study of post-analysis software for immune sequencing data. Notes on the study in general: Five or six TRBV segments, including TRBV5-6, TRBV5-1 and TRBV20-1, were more frequent in patients than controls.

Their antigens are not known. cDNA libraries of TCR beta carried unique molecular identifiers. TCRdb reanalysed the PCR reads using MiXCR and keeps one entry per CDR3 protein. The sample lists roughly 800,000 distinct CDR3 sequences, around 27% occurring once. Sequenced input: blood. The receptors derive from a girl aged 10 to 17 with multiple sclerosis.

V usage is TRBV7-2 and J usage is TRBJ2-3, with 8 bases aligning to TRBD2. This CDR3 comprises 17 residues. V lost 5 bases, J lost 2 bases, and 12 bases stayed unmatched. Germline-derived CDR1 and CDR2 are SGHTA and FQGNSA. CDR3 coding DNA: TGTGCCAGCAGCCTAACTGGTAGCGGGAAAACCACAGATACGCAGTATTTT. This sequence encodes CASSLTGSGKTTDTQYF.

This clonotype was detected only a few times. The chain joins TRBV6-5 to TRBJ2-7, with 10 bases matching TRBD2. Germline lookup yields CDR1 MNHEY and CDR2 SVGAGI. CDR3 length: 16 amino acids. V shed 1 base, J shed 5 bases, and the junction held 8 bases outside the gene matches. The CDR3 protein is CASSYFASGSRDEQYF. The DNA of the CDR3 is TGTGCCAGCAGTTACTTCGCTAGCGGGAGTAGAGACGAGCAGTACTTC.

The rearrangement links TRBV5-6 to TRBJ1-5; no definite D call. Deletions cut 4 bases from V and 2 bases from J, with 10 bases between. Germline values: CDR1 SGHDT, CDR2 YYEEEE. The CDR3 is 14 residues long. The CDR3 DNA is TGTGCCAGCAGCCGCGCAGGTGGCAATCAGCCCCAGCATTTT. It yields the protein CASSRAGGNQPQHF. Together with reference TRBV5-6 and TRBJ1-5, the CDR3 gives the full variable domain: DAGVTQSPTHLIKTRGQQVTLRCSPKSGHDTVSWYQQALGQGPQFIFQYYEEEERQRGNFPDRFSGHQFPNYSSELNVNALLLGDSALYLCASSRAGGNQPQHFGDGTRLSIL.

About this clonotype: A read error may explain this, as a much larger clone is one base away. The J gene is TRBJ2-3, the V gene TRBV5-5; 7 bases agree with TRBD2. Germline lookup yields CDR1 SGHKS and CDR2 YYEKEE (reference sequence). The CDR3 is 15 residues long. CDR3 loop: CAGSRGLPSTDTQYF. CDR3 nucleotides: TGTGCCGGCAGCCGGGGACTACCAAGCACAGATACGCAGTATTTT.

This clonotype turned up a few times. The chain carries TRBV20-1 and TRBJ2-6; TRBD2 might be the D (5 bases). V lost 5 bases to trimming and J lost 4 bases, with 9 bases between them. The CDR3 has 13 amino acids. Germline CDR1 reads DFQATT; CDR2 reads SNEGSKA (reference sequence). CDR3 loop: CSAVGVGANVLTF. CDR3 bases: TGCAGTGCTGTCGGGGTCGGGGCCAACGTCCTGACTTTC.

The sample holds a few counts of this clonotype. The chain couples TRBV5-6 to TRBJ2-2; 8 bases match TRBD1. The CDR3 has 15 residues. V lost 0 bases and J lost 6; bases outside the gene matches: 4. CDR1 is SGHDT and CDR2 is YYEEEE in the germline V gene. The CDR3 sequence: CASSLEPGGSGELFF. CDR3 DNA: TGTGCCAGCAGCTTGGAACCAGGGGGCTCCGGGGAGCTGTTTTTT. Using reference TRBV5-6 and TRBJ2-2 for the parts outside the CDR3, the full variable domain is DAGVTQSPTHLIKTRGQQVTLRCSPKSGHDTVSWYQQALGQGPQFIFQYYEEEERQRGNFPDRFSGHQFPNYSSELNVNALLLGDSALYLCASSLEPGGSGELFFGEGSRLTVL.

V is TRBV29-1 and J is TRBJ1-4; weak D call: TRBD1 (5 bases). V shed 4 bases and J shed 2 bases, with 8 bases lying between them. There are 13 residues in the CDR3. Germline-derived CDR1 and CDR2 are SQVTM and ANQGSEA. Here the CDR3 reads CSVGGETNEKLFF. The CDR3 DNA follows: TGCAGCGTTGGAGGGGAGACTAATGAAAAACTGTTTTTT. The full variable domain, completed using reference TRBV29-1 and TRBJ1-4, is SAVISQKPSRDICQRGTSLTIQCQVDSQVTMMFWYRQQPGQSLTLIATANQGSEATYESGFVIDKFPISRPNLTFSTLTVSNMSPEDSSIYLCSVGGETNEKLFFGSGTQLSVL.

This clonotype was seen only a few times. V and J are TRBV4-3 and TRBJ2-7; D is unresolved. CDR1 and CDR2 from the germline V gene are LGHNA and YSLEER. The CDR3 has 14 residues. The V gene lost 6 bases and the J gene lost 2 bases, with 14 bases spanning the gap. Here the CDR3 DNA reads TGCGCCAGCAGTACCGGGCGAGCTACCTACGAGCAGTACTTC. Translating gives CASSTGRATYEQYF.

The table lists this clonotype with a few counts. The gene calls are TRBV5-1 and TRBJ1-2; D possibly corresponds to TRBD1 (5 bases). The V gene lost 1 base and the J gene lost 0 bases, with 13 bases spanning the gap. Germline V gives CDR1 SGHRS, CDR2 YFSETQ. The CDR3 consists of 16 residues. DNA for the CDR3: TGCGCCAGCAGCTTGAATCCAGGGACCGCTAACTATGGCTACACCTTC. Translating gives CASSLNPGTANYGYTF.

At least ten counts were recorded for this clonotype. The V and J genes are TRBV10-3 and TRBJ1-2; tentative D call: TRBD1 (6 bases). The germline V gene encodes CDR1 ENHRY and CDR2 SYGVKD. Between the trimmed V and J ends, which lost 10 bases and 0 bases, there was a span of 15 bases. The CDR3 totals 14 residues. The CDR3 spells CATAGQPANYGYTF. In nucleotides, the CDR3 is TGTGCCACCGCCGGACAGCCAGCTAACTATGGCTACACCTTC.

The CDR3 region has the DNA TGTGCCACAAAAGGCCGACCCGCCGGGACTAGCGGGGCGTACCAAGAGACCCAGTACTTC. It yields the protein CATKGRPAGTSGAYQETQYF. The chain has TRBV15 and TRBJ2-5; TRBD2 aligns across 13 bases. With V trimmed by 9 bases and J by 0 bases, 19 bases remained unmatched. CDR3 length equals 20 residues. Germline CDR1 is LNHNV and CDR2 is YYDKDF (reference sequence).

The V and J genes are TRBV28 and TRBJ2-5, with TRBD2 matching over 7 bases. The CDR3 is made up of 15 amino acids. V gave up 4 bases and J gave up 11 bases; unmatched junction bases: 16. CDR1 MDHEN and CDR2 SYDVKM come from the germline V gene. The CDR3 sequence: CASSWVVGAGAEQYF. DNA for the CDR3: TGTGCCAGCAGTTGGGTCGTTGGGGCGGGAGCAGAGCAGTACTTC. Full variable domain (rest looked up from reference TRBV28 and TRBJ2-5): DVKVTQSSRYLVKRTGEKVFLECVQDMDHENMFWYRQDPGLGLRLIYFSYDVKMKEKGDIPEGYSVSREKKERFSLILESASTNQTSMYLCASSWVVGAGAEQYFGPGTRLLVL.

In this sample, this clonotype turned up a few times. The chain combines TRBV29-1 with TRBJ1-2; unclear D gene. Germline CDR1 and CDR2: SQVTM and ANQGSEA. The CDR3 is 14 residues long. V was trimmed by 4 bases and J by 0 bases, leaving 12 bases between them. In DNA, the CDR3 is TGCAGCGTTGGTTCTGGGGTAGCTAACTATGGCTACACCTTC. Its translation is CSVGSGVANYGYTF.

V usage is TRBV12-3 or TRBV12-4 and J usage is TRBJ2-5; TRBD1 matches 8 bases. After removal of 1 base from V and 5 bases from J, the junction contained 6 bases not matched to a gene. The CDR3 sequence is 15 residues long. The CDR3 DNA is TGTGCCAGCAGTTTAGGGGACAGGCCTAGGGAGACCCAGTACTTC. Its protein is CASSLGDRPRETQYF.

In this sample, this clonotype turned up many times. This sequence joins TRBV6-1 and TRBJ2-3; a weak D match, TRBD2 (6 bases). This CDR3 region has 17 residues. The V end was cut by 7 bases, the J end by 3 bases, with 23 bases between. In germline, CDR1 is MNHNS, CDR2 SASEGT. The CDR3 here is CASTRADPGGLTDTQYF. CDR3 coding DNA: TGTGCCAGCACCAGGGCGGACCCCGGGGGTTTGACAGATACGCAGTATTTT.

This chain links TRBV20-1 with TRBJ2-3; D gene uncertain. V was clipped by 4 bases and J by 0 bases, with 23 bases between them. From germline, CDR1 is DFQATT and CDR2 SNEGSKA (reference sequence). This CDR3 region has 18 residues. CDR3 in amino acids: CSAKKPVSADTSTDTQYF. Here the CDR3 DNA reads TGCAGTGCTAAGAAACCTGTATCAGCCGACACTAGCACAGATACGCAGTATTTT.

The chain links TRBV6-6 to TRBJ1-2, with D uncertain. CDR1 MNHNY and CDR2 SVGAGI come from the germline V gene (reference sequence). Trimming removed 4 bases at V and 4 bases at J, with 10 bases between. The CDR3 runs to 13 residues. This chain's CDR3 is CASSSSETYGYTF. Written as DNA, the CDR3 is TGTGCCAGCAGTTCCTCGGAAACCTATGGCTACACCTTC.

This rearrangement joins TRBV27 to TRBJ1-4; D may be TRBD1 (5 bases). V gave up 3 bases and J gave up 9 bases, with 11 bases separating them. CDR3 length equals 13 residues. Germline V lookup: CDR1 MNHEY, CDR2 SMNVEV (reference sequence). CDR3 sequence: CASSFRGSKKLFF. The DNA for the CDR3 is TGTGCCAGCAGTTTTCGGGGCTCGAAAAAACTGTTTTTT.

The chain uses TRBV20-1 and TRBJ2-1, with 8 bases fitting TRBD2. J gave up 4 bases and V 2 bases, and 10 bases lay outside the gene matches. Germline CDR1 reads DFQATT; CDR2 reads SNEGSKA (reference sequence). This CDR3 has 16 residues. The CDR3 DNA reads TGCAGTGCTAGACGCCCTAGCGGGCGGGGATACAATGAGCAGTTCTTC. Translated: CSARRPSGRGYNEQFF.

V gene TRBV7-8 combines with J gene TRBJ2-1, with 12 bases lining up with TRBD2. This CDR3 is 19 amino acids long. V trimming: 4 bases; J trimming: 7 bases; junction bases outside the gene matches: 17. CDR1 is SGHVS and CDR2 is FQNEAQ in the germline V gene. The CDR3 is CASSSPFIARLAGANEQFF. CDR3 DNA sequence: TGTGCCAGCAGCTCCCCCTTTATTGCCCGACTAGCGGGGGCGAATGAGCAGTTCTTC.

CDR3 nucleotides: TGCGCCAGCAGCCAAGACAGGGTTCTGAGCAATCAGCCCCAGCATTTT. Its translation: CASSQDRVLSNQPQHF. V usage is TRBV4-3 and J usage is TRBJ1-5, with D possibly matching TRBD1 (5 bases). CDR1 is LGHNA, CDR2 YSLEER, per germline. The length of the CDR3 is 16 residues. The ends were cut back, 0 bases at V and 1 base at J, with 10 bases in the middle.

A few counts support this clonotype. The gene calls are TRBV21-1 and TRBJ1-5; TRBD1, as called in the table, went unchecked against the DNA. TRBV21-1 is classified as a pseudogene. This CDR3 contains 15 residues. Written as DNA, the CDR3 is TGTGCCAGCAGCGGGACAGAAGATAGCAATCAGCCCCAGCATTTT. It codes for CASSGTEDSNQPQHF.

This clonotype was seen only a few times. V is TRBV6-6 and J is TRBJ2-4; weak D call: TRBD2 (6 bases). The DNA end is more similar to TRBJ2-7, so the J call may be wrong. The length of the CDR3 is 12 residues. Germline loops: CDR1 MNHNY, CDR2 SVGAGI (reference sequence). The CDR3 DNA is TGTGCCAGCAGTTATGGGGGACTCGAGCAGTACTTC. Amino acid sequence: CASSYGGLEQYF.

The rearrangement links TRBV6-5 to TRBJ2-3, with a tentative D call TRBD2 (6 bases). The CDR3 is 17 residues long. V was clipped by 0 bases and J by 2 bases, with 15 bases between them. Germline CDR1 reads MNHEY; CDR2 reads SVGAGI. CDR3 in amino acids: CASSYSAGPSFTDTQYF. Written as DNA, the CDR3 is TGTGCCAGCAGTTACTCAGCGGGCCCGTCATTCACAGATACGCAGTATTTT.

The chain carries TRBV28 and TRBJ2-5; D possibly matches TRBD1 or TRBD2 (5 bases each). This CDR3 comprises 15 residues. Trimming cost V 1 base and J 0 bases, with 9 bases left between them. Germline V gene data show CDR1 as MDHEN and CDR2 as SYDVKM. The CDR3 DNA is TGTGCCAGCAGTTTATTGGGGGAATACCAAGAGACCCAGTACTTC. Translation gives CASSLLGEYQETQYF.

The chain carries TRBV15 and TRBJ2-1; perhaps D is TRBD1 or TRBD2 (5 bases each). V shed 1 base and J shed 5 bases, with 6 bases lying between them. The CDR3 loop spans 13 amino acids. Looked up from germline, CDR1 is LNHNV and CDR2 is YYDKDF (reference sequence). DNA of the CDR3: TGTGCCACCAGCAGAGGGGGGAACAATGAGCAGTTCTTC. It translates to CATSRGGNNEQFF.

The chain employs TRBV6-6 and TRBJ2-7; D gene uncertain. The better agreement between TRBJ2-5 and the DNA end casts doubt on the J call. This CDR3 comprises 15 residues. CDR1 and CDR2 (germline): MNHNY, SVGAGI (reference sequence). CDR3: CAGTQEAGPQETQYF. In DNA, the CDR3 is TGTGCCGGCACCCAAGAGGCAGGACCACAAGAGACCCAGTACTTC.